This T cell receptor (beta chain) is from a study of T cell responses to AZD1222 COVID-19 vaccine. On the study more broadly: It was second doses at about 4 or about 12 weeks that were pooled.

TCRdb's table, derived via immunoSEQ multiplex PCR, lists solely in-frame clones and lacks some. The data hold some 100,000 clones, with 90% observed a single time. Between the trimmed V and J ends, which lost 3 bases and 3 bases, there was a span of 6 bases. The CDR3 has 13 amino acids. In germline, CDR1 is MNHEY, CDR2 SMNVEV (reference sequence). Remarks on this clone: Its antigen remains unidentified.

Study results and caveats: Spike as a whole was targeted by vaccine-associated CD4 TCRs, dominant at 160-218 and 743-854.

The sequenced sample was peripheral blood, obtained on day 0 of AZD1222 vaccination. This rearrangement joins TRBV27 to TRBJ1-3; D gene uncertain. This TCR was recovered from an adult in good health. CDR3 in DNA: TGTGCCAGCAGTTTGATAATTGGAAACACCATATATTTT. This translates into CASSLIIGNTIYF.